In this sample, the clone carrying this TCR beta chain turned up many times. Its antigen is not known. TCRdb reanalysed the 5' RACE reads using MiXCR and keeps one entry per CDR3 protein. Here the sample spans 50,000 or so distinct CDR3 sequences, around 8% being singletons. The data belong to a study of early T cells in non-severe SARS-CoV-2 infection. V lost 10 bases to trimming and J lost 2 bases, with 17 bases between them. Germline lookup yields CDR1 SNHLY and CDR2 FYNNEI. CDR3 length equals 14 residues. General observations from the study: Database matching using VDJdb favored anti-spike CD8 responses, with private and CD4 specificities left missing.

Sequencing was performed on whole blood. This receptor was obtained from an adult who was a healthcare worker with PCR-confirmed SARS-CoV-2 infection or an uninfected control (not recorded which). This rearrangement joins TRBV2 to TRBJ1-2, with D tentatively TRBD1 (6 bases). Here the CDR3 reads CATSRGSPNYGYTF. CDR3 DNA: TGTGCCACCTCCAGGGGATCACCCAACTATGGCTACACCTTC.